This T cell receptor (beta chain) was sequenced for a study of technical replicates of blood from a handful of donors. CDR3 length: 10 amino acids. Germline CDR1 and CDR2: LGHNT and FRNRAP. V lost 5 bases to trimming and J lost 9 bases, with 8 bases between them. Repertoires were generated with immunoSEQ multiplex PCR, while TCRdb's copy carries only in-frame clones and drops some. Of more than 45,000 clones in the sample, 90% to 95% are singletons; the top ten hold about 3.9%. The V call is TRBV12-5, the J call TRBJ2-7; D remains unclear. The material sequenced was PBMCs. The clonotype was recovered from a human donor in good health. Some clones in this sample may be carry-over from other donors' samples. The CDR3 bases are TGTGCTAGTGGTAACGCCGGGCAGTACTTC. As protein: CASGNAGQYF.